This T cell receptor (beta chain) was captured by sequencing in a study of early T cells in non-severe SARS-CoV-2 infection. Study details: Sequencing input comprised bulk RNA from unsorted whole blood; chain pairing was not available.

Study conclusions and caveats: Clonotype matching in VDJdb favored anti-spike CD8 responses and did not capture private and CD4 specificities.

There are many counts of this clonotype. Antigen: not known. The library protocol tagged individual cDNA molecules with unique molecular identifiers. TCRdb re-analysed the 5' RACE reads in MiXCR, keeping a single row per CDR3 protein. This repertoire shows over 50,000 distinct CDR3 sequences, 15% found once; its top ten account for 10%. The germline gives CDR1 SGHRS, CDR2 YFSETQ. This CDR3 contains 16 residues. With 0 bases clipped from V and 12 bases from J, the junction kept 7 bases outside the gene matches. The TCR sequence derives from an adult who was a healthcare worker with PCR-confirmed SARS-CoV-2 infection or an uninfected control (not recorded which). The input for sequencing was whole blood, taken at baseline. V usage is TRBV5-1 and J usage is TRBJ2-3; 16 bases line up with TRBD2. This chain's CDR3 is CASSLDSGTSGRAQYF. The DNA for the CDR3 is TGCGCCAGCAGCTTGGACTCCGGGACTAGCGGGAGGGCCCAGTATTTT.